Below, one T cell receptor (beta chain) is given with its context. The target antigen is unknown. The sample is drawn from a study of T cells after posttransplantation cyclophosphamide. Study-wide points: TRB clonality was highly associated with recipient CMV seropositivity and reactivation. Donor-recipient repertoire similarity was low at 1-2 months, rising over year one. Blood and skin or GI T cell repertoires showed limited TRB overlap.

The protocol was immunoSEQ multiplex PCR, while the TCRdb copy is restricted to in-frame clones and leaves out a portion. The data show some 10,000 clones, around nine tenths seen once. The CDR3 spans 15 residues. With V trimmed by 5 bases and J by 4 bases, 9 bases remained unmatched. From germline, CDR1 is SNHLY and CDR2 FYNNEI. Cyclophosphamide on days +3 and +4 followed busulfan-fludarabine conditioning and a marrow graft. This material consisted of CD4+ T cells sorted from PBMCs, taken after allogeneic stem cell transplant with posttransplant cyclophosphamide. The rearrangement links TRBV2 to TRBJ1-1, with 8 positions matching TRBD1. This receptor was identified in a male patient aged 30 to 40 who received an allogeneic stem cell transplant from a related donor, was CMV-positive, and had acute GVHD only. The T cells may come from the graft donor. CDR3 nucleotide sequence: TGTGCCAGCAGTTCTCAGGGGGCGTCGAGCACTGAAGCTTTCTTT. Translation: CASSSQGASSTEAFF.